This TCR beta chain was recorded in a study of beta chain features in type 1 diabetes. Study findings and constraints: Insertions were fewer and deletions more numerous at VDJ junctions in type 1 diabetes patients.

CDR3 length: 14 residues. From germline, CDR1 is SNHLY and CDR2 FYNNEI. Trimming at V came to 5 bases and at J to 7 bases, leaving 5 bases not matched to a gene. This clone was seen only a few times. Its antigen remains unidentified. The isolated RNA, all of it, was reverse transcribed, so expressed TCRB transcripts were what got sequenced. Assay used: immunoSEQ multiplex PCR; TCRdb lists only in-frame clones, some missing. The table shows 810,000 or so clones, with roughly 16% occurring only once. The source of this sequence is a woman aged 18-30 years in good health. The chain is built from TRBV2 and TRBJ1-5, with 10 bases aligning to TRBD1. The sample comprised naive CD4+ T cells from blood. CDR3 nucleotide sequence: TGTGCCAGCAGTCCGGGACAGGGGAACCAGCCCCAGCATTTT. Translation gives CASSPGQGNQPQHF.